This T cell receptor (beta chain) is drawn from a study of shared clonotypes between healthy human individuals. Whole-study context: The composition of the donors was a couple of women and three men aged 18 to 49.

The CDR3 length is 13 residues. Trimming took 5 bases from V and 4 from J, leaving 10 bases between them. Looked up from germline, CDR1 is KGHSH and CDR2 is LQKENI. The assay used deep level. Investigators spread the genomic DNA of each subset evenly over several immunoSEQ plates. In the authors' workflow: Quality scores were absent from the junction-only immunoSEQ sequences, so filtering differed. Clones were sequenced by immunoSEQ multiplex PCR, and TCRdb holds only the in-frame ones, with some missing. V and J calls and clone size are given by that table; D and trimming were obtained from the DNA. The table has millions of clones, roughly 92% seen once.

The receptor comes from a young man in good health. This rearrangement joins TRBV18 to TRBJ2-3; D uncertain. The sequenced material came from naive CD4+ T cells sorted from blood. As for subset: CD45RA+ positively selected. CDR3 in DNA: TGTGCCAGCTCATCCTATAGGGCAGATACGCAGTATTTT. Residues: CASSSYRADTQYF.